This TCR beta chain appears in the sequencing data of a study of T cell responses to AZD1222 COVID-19 vaccine. V shed 6 bases and J 4 bases; nucleotides not matched to a gene: 4. Germline assignment: CDR1 MNHEY and CDR2 SMNVEV (reference sequence). The CDR3 has 15 residues. Assay: immunoSEQ multiplex PCR; the TCRdb copy retains only in-frame clones and omits some. The sample has roughly 200,000 clones, approximately 90% seen once. Study-wide points: Samples come after the peak T cell response, not at day 14.

Note on this clone: Its cognate antigen is unknown.

The J gene is TRBJ2-2, the V gene TRBV27; 11 nucleotides match TRBD1. This clonotype originated in an adult who received the MenACWY meningococcal vaccine as a control. The material sequenced was peripheral blood, taken 28 days after the second dose of the MenACWY control vaccine. The CDR3 region has the DNA TGTGCCAGCAGCCCAGGGACAGGGGGCACCGGGGAGCTGTTTTTT. As protein: CASSPGTGGTGELFF.